The entry below gives a single TCR beta chain sequence along with its context. As yet, its antigen is unknown. The sample holds other DNA sequences that translate to the same CDR3. Germline assignment: CDR1 SGDLS and CDR2 YYNGEE. There are 15 residues in the CDR3. With 4 bases removed from V and 0 bases from J, the gap between germline ends came to 11 bases. These data are taken from a study of cytomegalovirus exposure and HLA in healthy donors. Points from the study as a whole: Exclusion as indistinguishable affected some V segments, including TRBV6-2 and TRBV6-3. According to an earlier analysis, most TCR beta V segments yielded productive rearrangements about 87% or about 30% of the time.

The study ran its PCR with 60 Vbeta and 13 Jbeta primers. The table came from immunoSEQ multiplex PCR; TCRdb's copy has only in-frame clones and leaves some out. Among around 150,000 clones listed, around 76% were seen once. The TCR sequence derives from a female donor in good health and CMV-seronegative. Material: PBMCs. This rearrangement joins TRBV9 to TRBJ1-5; D possibly corresponds to TRBD1 (5 bases). The CDR3 region has the DNA TGTGCCAGCAGCCCCGGGGGTTATAGCAATCAGCCCCAGCATTTT. As protein: CASSPGGYSNQPQHF.